This T cell receptor (beta chain) was sequenced during a study of T cells expressing NK-cell markers (dated by TCRdb to about 2020). General notes on the study: In sorted CD3+CD56+NKG2C+, CD3+CD56+NKG2C- and CD3+CD56-NKG2C+ T-cell subsets from about 8 donors, TCR beta-chain repertoires were profiled. The libraries were sequenced on Illumina HiSeq 2000/2500, MiSeq or NextSeq, producing 2 x 150 bp reads. The study sequenced eight donors, all healthy volunteers chosen at random: three men and five women. Among the eight sequenced donors, seven were HCMV-seropositive and one was HCMV-seronegative.

The study at large found these results: In 6 or 7 donors, the dominant CD3+CD56+NKG2C+ clonotypes ranked among the top 10 CD8+ clonotypes, making up roughly 1.0-7.5% of CD8+ T cells. Whether the expanded NKG2C-expressing T cell clones were specific for HCMV antigens remained unclear. Those dominant clonotypes were again the most abundant among CD3+CD56-NKG2C+ cells in several donors, at 28.3-60.1%.

HCMV-specific IgG was detected in serum with a commercial ELISA kit to determine HCMV serostatus. Peripheral blood mononuclear cells were isolated from blood by Ficoll density gradient centrifugation. The data were produced on an Illumina HiSeq 2000. TCR beta cDNA libraries were prepared using 5'RACE template switching, which introduced a universal primer site and unique molecular identifiers. cDNA synthesis was primed from the TCR beta constant segment, followed by two successive PCR amplification steps. The original pipeline was this. Reads were demultiplexed and grouped by UMI with MIGEC, and clonotypes were assembled and quantified with MiTCR. To exclude erroneous sequences, any TCR cDNA sequence not supported by at least two reads was discarded. The tcR package was used for downstream repertoire analysis, with clonotypes matched between fractions based on CDR3 nucleotide sequence plus V segment. VDJmatch was used to annotate antigen specificity against VDJdb, with one amino acid substitution allowed in CDR3. TCRdb reanalyzed the reads, keeping one entry per CDR3 protein sequence and omitting DNA. TCRdb's processing, not the authors', yielded these V and J calls. The sample table records about 180,000 distinct CDR3 sequences. The ten top clones hold approximately 17% of the sample.

Including cysteine and phenylalanine, the CDR3 has 14 amino acids. There is no recorded DNA. CDR1 DFQATT and CDR2 SNEGSKA were looked up in the germline V gene (reference sequence). Regarding this clonotype: The antigen it binds to is not known.

This receptor was obtained from a woman aged 18 to 75 in good health. The chain uses TRBV20-1 and TRBJ1-5; TCRdb designates TRBD1, a call that cannot be tested without DNA. Source material: blood T cells: a sorted CD56 or NKG2C T cell subset, CD4+ or CD8+ T cells, or bulk PBMC T cells (not recorded which). The CDR3 amino acid sequence is: CSARGGFSNQPQHF.